This T cell receptor (beta chain) was identified during a study of T cells in Graves' hyperthyroidism and ophthalmopathy. Remarks on this clonotype: Its antigen is unidentified.

Graves' hyperthyroidism was deemed stable absent ophthalmopathy progression within 18 months. A patient was excluded if there was uncontrolled infection, other autoimmune disease, pregnancy or lactation. The CDR3 contains 14 residues. The V end lost 2 bases, the J end lost 0 bases, and 4 bases lay between the germline ends. Germline V CDR1 and CDR2: SEHNR, FQNEAQ (reference sequence). Points from the study as a whole: Blood shared most expanded thyroid clonotypes above 0.001. Patients with ophthalmopathy were separated from those with stable hyperthyroidism by a 13 V-J model.

It was RNA transcripts that yielded the amplified TCR beta CDR3 regions. HTBI primers were used for first-round RT-PCR of the TCR CDR3. TCRdb used MiXCR to reprocess the multiplex PCR reads, holding one entry per CDR3 protein. The sample lists about 320,000 distinct CDR3 sequences, approximately 17% occurring once. The chain is built from TRBV7-9 and TRBJ2-2; D is undetermined. This sequence was found in a young man with Graves' hyperthyroidism. The sample taken for sequencing was blood. The CDR3 sequence: CASSLYTNTGELFF. CDR3 in DNA: TGTGCCAGCAGCTTATACACGAACACCGGGGAGCTGTTTTTT.